This TCR beta chain was captured in a study of shared clonotypes between healthy human individuals. Study at large: The plates for each donor numbered three CD4 naive, three CD4 memory, two CD8 naive and one CD8 memory.

Details on this clone: Its specificity is unknown.

The naive CD8 fraction comprised CD45RO-negative cells positively selected for CCR7 and excluded terminally differentiated effector memory CD45RA+ cells. Study-level findings and limits: The study generally estimated greater richness for naive than memory subsets. Non-shared clonotypes had lower generation probabilities than those shared by all four donors.

Repertoires were generated with immunoSEQ multiplex PCR, while TCRdb's copy carries only in-frame clones and drops some. The sample shows around 2,000,000 clones, about 92% of them seen only once. This TCR came from a man aged 18 to 35 in good health. Some clones in this sample may be carry-over from other donors' samples. The sequenced sample consisted of naive CD8+ T cells from PBMCs.

The DNA of the CDR3 is TGTGCCAGCAGCCTGGAGTCTTTACGGCACTATAGCAATCAGCCCCAGCATTTT. It yields the protein CASSLESLRHYSNQPQHF. The chain combines TRBV5-6 with TRBJ1-5, with no clear D. V was trimmed by 4 bases and J by 0 bases, leaving 20 bases between them. This CDR3 spans 18 amino acids. The germline V gene has CDR1 SGHDT and CDR2 YYEEEE.